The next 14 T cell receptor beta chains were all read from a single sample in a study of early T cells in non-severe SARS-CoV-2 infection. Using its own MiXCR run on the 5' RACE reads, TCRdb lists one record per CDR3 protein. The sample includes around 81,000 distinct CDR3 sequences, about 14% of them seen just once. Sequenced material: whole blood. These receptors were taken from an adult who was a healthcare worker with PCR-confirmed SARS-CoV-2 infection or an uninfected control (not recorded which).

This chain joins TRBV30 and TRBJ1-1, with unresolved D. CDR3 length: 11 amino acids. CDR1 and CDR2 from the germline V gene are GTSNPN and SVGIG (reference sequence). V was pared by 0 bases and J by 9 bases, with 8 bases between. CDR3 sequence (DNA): TGTGCCTGGAGTGTATCTTGGAAAGCTTTCTTT. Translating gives CAWSVSWKAFF.

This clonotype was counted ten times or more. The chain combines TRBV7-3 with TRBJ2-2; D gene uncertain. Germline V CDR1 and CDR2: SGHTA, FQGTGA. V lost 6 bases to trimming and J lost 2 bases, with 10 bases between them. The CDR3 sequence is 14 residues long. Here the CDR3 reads CASSRERNTGELFF. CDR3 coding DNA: TGTGCCAGCAGTCGCGAGAGAAACACCGGGGAGCTGTTTTTT.

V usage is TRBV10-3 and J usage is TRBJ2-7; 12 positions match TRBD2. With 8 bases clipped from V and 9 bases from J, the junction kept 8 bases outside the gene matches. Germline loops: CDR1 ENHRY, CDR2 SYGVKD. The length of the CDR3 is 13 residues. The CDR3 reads CAIGPSGGALQYF. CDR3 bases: TGTGCCATCGGCCCTAGCGGGGGGGCCTTGCAGTACTTC.

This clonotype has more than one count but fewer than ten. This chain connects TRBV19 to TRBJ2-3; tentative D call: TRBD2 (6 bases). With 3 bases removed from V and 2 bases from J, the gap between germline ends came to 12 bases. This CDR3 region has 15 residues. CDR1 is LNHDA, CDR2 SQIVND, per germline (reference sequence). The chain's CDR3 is CASSIIADPTDTQYF. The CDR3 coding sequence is TGTGCCAGTAGTATCATAGCGGACCCCACAGATACGCAGTATTTT.

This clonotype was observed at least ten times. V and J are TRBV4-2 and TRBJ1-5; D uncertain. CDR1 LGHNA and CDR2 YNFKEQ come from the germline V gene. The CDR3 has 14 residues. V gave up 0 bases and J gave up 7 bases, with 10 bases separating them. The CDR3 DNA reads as TGTGCCAGCAGCCAAGATGCTGAAAAGCAGCCCCAGCATTTT. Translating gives CASSQDAEKQPQHF.

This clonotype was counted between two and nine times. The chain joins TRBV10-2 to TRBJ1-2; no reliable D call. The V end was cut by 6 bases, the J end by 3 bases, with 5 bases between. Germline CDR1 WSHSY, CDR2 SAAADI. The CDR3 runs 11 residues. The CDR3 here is CASSGDYGYTF. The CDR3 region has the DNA TGCGCCAGCAGCGGGGACTATGGCTACACCTTC.

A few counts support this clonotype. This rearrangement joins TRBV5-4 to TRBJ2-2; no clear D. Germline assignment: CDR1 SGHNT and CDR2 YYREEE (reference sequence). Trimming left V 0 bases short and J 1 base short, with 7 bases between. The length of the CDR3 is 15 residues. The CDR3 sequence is CASSLEPMNTGELFF. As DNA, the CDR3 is TGTGCCAGCAGCTTGGAACCCATGAACACCGGGGAGCTGTTTTTT.

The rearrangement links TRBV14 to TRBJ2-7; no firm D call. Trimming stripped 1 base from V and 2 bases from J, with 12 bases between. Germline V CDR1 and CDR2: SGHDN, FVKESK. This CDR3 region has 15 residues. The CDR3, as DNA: TGTGCCAGCAGCCAAGGGCCCACCGGCCCCTACGAGCAGTACTTC. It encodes CASSQGPTGPYEQYF.

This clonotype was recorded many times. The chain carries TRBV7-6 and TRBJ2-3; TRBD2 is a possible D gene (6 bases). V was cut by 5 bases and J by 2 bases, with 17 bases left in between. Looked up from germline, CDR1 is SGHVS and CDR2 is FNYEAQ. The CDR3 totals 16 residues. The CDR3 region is CASSLAEGLLTDTQYF. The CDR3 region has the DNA TGTGCCAGCAGCCTTGCGGAGGGACTGCTCACAGATACGCAGTATTTT.

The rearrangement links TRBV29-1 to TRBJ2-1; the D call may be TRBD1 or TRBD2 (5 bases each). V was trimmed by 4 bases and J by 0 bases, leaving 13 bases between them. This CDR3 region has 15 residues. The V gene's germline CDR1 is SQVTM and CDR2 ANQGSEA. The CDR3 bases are TGCAGCGTTGGGGTCTCAGGGAGCTCCTACAATGAGCAGTTCTTC. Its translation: CSVGVSGSSYNEQFF.

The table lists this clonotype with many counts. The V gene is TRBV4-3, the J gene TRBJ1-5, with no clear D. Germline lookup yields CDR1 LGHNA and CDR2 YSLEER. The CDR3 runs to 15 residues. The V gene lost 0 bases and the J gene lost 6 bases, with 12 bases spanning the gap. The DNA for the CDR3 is TGCGCCAGCAGCCAAGATGTGCAGATAGGTCAGCCCCAGCATTTT. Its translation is CASSQDVQIGQPQHF.

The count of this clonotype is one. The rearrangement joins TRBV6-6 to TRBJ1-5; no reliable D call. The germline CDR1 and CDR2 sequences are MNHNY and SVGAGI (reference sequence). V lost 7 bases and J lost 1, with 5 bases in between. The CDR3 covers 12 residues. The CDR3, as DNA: TGTGCCAGCATTGGAAGCAATCAGCCCCAGCATTTT. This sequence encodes CASIGSNQPQHF.

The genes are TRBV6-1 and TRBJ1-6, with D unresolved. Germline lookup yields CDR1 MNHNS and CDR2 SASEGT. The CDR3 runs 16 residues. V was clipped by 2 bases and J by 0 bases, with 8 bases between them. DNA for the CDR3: TGTGCCAGCAGTGAACACGTGAGCTCCTATAATTCACCCCTCCACTTT. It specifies CASSEHVSSYNSPLHF.

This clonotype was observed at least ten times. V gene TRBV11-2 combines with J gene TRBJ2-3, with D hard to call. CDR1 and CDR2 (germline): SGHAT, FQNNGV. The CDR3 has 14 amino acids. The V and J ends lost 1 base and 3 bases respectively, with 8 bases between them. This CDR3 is CASSLGSGTDTQYF. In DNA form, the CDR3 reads TGTGCCAGCAGCTTAGGTTCCGGGACAGATACGCAGTATTTT.